This TCR beta chain stems from a study of regulatory T cells in long-lasting Graves disease. Study-level background: Over 5 years of antithyroid drugs with positive TSH receptor antibodies was taken to mean persistent Graves' disease.

The J segment lost 8 bases and the V segment lost 1 base, leaving 10 bases of the junction unmatched. This CDR3 is built from 16 residues. This clonotype was seen many times. Arm-PCR of CDR3 regions and iRepertoire HTBI primers were the basis on which TCR beta libraries were built. TCRdb passed the multiplex PCR reads through MiXCR, listing each CDR3 protein once. The table has roughly 500,000 distinct CDR3 sequences, approximately 23% seen once. Sample time point: persistent/refractory GD, antithyroid drugs over 5 years with positive TRAb. Following extraction of RNA from PBMCs, that RNA was used to make the TCR library. American Thyroid Association guidelines defined Graves' disease diagnosis.

The sequence was obtained from a female donor with Graves disease. The input for sequencing was peripheral blood mononuclear cells (PBMCs), taken when the disease was refractory, from a patient treated with antithyroid drugs. The chain is built from TRBV12-3 or TRBV12-4 and TRBJ1-4; TRBD1 matches at 7 bases. The CDR3 DNA reads as TGTGCCAGCAGTTTAGGATTGACAGGGAGGGAGGAAAAACTGTTTTTT. This codes for CASSLGLTGREEKLFF.